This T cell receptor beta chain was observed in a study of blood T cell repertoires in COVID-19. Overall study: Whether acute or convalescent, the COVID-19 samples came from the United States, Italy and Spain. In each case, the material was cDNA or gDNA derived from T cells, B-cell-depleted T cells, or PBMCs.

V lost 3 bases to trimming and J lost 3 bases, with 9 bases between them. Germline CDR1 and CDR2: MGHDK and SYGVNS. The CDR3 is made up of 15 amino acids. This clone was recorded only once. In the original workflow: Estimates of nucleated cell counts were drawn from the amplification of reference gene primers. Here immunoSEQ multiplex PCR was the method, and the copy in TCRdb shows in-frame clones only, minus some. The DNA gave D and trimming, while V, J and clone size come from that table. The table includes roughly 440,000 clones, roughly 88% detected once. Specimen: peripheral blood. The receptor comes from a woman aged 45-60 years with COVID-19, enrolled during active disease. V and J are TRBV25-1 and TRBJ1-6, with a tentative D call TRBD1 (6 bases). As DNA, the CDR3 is TGTGCCAGCAGTGACAGGACAGACTATAATTCACCCCTCCACTTT. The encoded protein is CASSDRTDYNSPLHF. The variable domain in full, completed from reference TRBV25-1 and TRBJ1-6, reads EADIYQTPRYLVIGTGKKITLECSQTMGHDKMYWYQQDPGMELHLIHYSYGVNSTEKGDLSSESTVSRIRTEHFPLTLESARPSHTSQYLCASSDRTDYNSPLHFGNGTRLTVT.